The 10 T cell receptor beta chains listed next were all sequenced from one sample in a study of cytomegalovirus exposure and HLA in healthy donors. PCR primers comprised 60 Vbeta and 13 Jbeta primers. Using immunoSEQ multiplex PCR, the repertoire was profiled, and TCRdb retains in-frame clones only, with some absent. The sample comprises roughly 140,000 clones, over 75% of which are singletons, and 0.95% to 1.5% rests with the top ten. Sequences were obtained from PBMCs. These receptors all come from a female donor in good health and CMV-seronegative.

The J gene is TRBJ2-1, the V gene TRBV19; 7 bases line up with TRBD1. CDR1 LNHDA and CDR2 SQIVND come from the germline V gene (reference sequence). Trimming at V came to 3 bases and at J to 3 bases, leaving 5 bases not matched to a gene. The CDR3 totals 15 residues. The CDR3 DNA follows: TGTGCCAGTAGTATTGAGGGGGCTGGCTACAATGAGCAGTTCTTC. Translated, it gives CASSIEGAGYNEQFF.

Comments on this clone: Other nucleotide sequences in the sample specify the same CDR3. CDR3 in DNA: TGTGCCAGCAGTCCCGGGACTAACAATGAGCAGTTCTTC. It codes for CASSPGTNNEQFF. This chain joins TRBV5-4 and TRBJ2-1; 7 positions agree with TRBD2. Germline CDR1 is SGHNT and CDR2 is YYREEE (reference sequence). This CDR3 has 13 amino acids. V lost 5 bases, J lost 5 bases, and 4 bases stayed unmatched. Complete variable domain (other parts from reference TRBV5-4 and TRBJ2-1): ETGVTQSPTHLIKTRGQQVTLRCSSQSGHNTVSWYQQALGQGPQFIFQYYREEENGRGNFPPRFSGLQFPNYSSELNVNALELDDSALYLCASSPGTNNEQFFGPGTRLTVL.

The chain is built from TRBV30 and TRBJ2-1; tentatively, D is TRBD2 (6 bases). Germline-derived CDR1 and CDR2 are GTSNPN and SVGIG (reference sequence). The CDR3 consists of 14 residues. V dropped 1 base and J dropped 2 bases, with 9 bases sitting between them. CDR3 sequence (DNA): TGTGCCTGGAGTGAAGCGGGTACCTACAATGAGCAGTTCTTC. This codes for CAWSEAGTYNEQFF.

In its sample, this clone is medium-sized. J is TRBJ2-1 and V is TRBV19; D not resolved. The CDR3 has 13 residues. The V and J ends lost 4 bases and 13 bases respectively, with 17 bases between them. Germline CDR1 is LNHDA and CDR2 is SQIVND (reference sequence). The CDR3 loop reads CASSTFHTSPQFF. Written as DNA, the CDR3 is TGTGCCAGTAGTACCTTTCACACGTCTCCACAGTTCTTC.

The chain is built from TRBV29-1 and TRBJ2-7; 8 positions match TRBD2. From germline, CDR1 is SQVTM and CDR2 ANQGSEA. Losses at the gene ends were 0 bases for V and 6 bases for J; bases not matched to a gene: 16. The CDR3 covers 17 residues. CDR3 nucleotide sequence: TGCAGCGTTGAAGATAGTGGGCCAGCGGGAGAGGATGGCGAGCAGTACTTC. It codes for CSVEDSGPAGEDGEQYF.

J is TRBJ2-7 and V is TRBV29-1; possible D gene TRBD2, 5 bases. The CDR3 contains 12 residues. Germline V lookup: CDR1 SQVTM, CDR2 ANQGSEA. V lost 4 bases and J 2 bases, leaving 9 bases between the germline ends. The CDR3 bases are TGCAGCGTTGGTATCGGGGCCTACGAGCAGTACTTC. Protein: CSVGIGAYEQYF.

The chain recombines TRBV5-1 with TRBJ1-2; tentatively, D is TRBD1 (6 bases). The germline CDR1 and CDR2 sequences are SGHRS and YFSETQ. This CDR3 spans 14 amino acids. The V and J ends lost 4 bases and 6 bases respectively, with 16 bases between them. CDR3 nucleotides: TGCGCCAGCAGCCCCGCACAGGGTTTGCATGGCTACACCTTC. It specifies CASSPAQGLHGYTF. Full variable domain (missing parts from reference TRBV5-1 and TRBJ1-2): KAGVTQTPRYLIKTRGQQVTLSCSPISGHRSVSWYQQTPGQGLQFLFEYFSETQRNKGNFPGRFSGRQFSNSRSEMNVSTLELGDSALYLCASSPAQGLHGYTFGSGTRLTVV.

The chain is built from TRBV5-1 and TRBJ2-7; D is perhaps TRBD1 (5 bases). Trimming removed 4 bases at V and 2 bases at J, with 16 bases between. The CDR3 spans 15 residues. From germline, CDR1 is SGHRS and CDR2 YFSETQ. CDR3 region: CASSRGQDETYEQYF. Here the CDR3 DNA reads TGCGCCAGCAGCCGCGGACAAGATGAGACCTACGAGCAGTACTTC.

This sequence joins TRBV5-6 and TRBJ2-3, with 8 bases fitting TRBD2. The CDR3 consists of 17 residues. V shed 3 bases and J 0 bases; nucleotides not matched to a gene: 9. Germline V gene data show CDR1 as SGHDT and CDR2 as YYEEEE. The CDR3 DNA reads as TGTGCCAGCAGCTCTACTATAGCGGGAACTAGCACAGATACGCAGTATTTT. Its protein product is CASSSTIAGTSTDTQYF.

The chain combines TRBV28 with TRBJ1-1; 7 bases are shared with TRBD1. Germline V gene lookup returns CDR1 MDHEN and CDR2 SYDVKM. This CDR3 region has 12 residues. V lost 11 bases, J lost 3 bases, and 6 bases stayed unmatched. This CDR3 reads CAGNTGDTEAFF. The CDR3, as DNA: TGTGCCGGCAACACAGGGGACACTGAAGCTTTCTTT.